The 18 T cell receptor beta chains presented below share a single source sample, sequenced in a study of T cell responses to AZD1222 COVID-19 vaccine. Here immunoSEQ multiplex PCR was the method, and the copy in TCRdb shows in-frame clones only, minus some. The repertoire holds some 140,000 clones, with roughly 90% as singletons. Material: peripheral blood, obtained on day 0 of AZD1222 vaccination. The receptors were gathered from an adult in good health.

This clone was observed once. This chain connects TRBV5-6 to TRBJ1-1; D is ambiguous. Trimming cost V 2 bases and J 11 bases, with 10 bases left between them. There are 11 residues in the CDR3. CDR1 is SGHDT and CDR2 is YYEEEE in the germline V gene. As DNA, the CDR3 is TGTGCCAGCAGCTTCGGGAGGGAGGCTTTCTTT. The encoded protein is CASSFGREAFF.

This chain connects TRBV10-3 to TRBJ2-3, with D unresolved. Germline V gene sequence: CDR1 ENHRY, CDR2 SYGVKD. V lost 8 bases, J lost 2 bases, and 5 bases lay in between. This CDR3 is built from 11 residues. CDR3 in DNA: TGTGCCATCCAGAACACAGATACGCAGTATTTT. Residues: CAIQNTDTQYF.

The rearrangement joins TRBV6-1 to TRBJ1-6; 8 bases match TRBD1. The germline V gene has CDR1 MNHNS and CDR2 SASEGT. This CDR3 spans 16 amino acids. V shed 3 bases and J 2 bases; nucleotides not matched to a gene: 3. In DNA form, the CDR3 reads TGTGCCAGCAGTGAGGACAGGGAACCCTATAATTCACCCCTCCACTTT. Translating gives CASSEDREPYNSPLHF.

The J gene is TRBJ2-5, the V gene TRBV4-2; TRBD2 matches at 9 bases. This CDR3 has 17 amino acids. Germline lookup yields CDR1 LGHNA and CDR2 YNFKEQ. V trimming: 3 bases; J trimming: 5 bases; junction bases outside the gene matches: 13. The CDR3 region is CASSQLDSGRLRETQYF. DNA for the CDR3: TGTGCCAGCAGCCAGCTAGATAGCGGGAGATTGCGGGAGACCCAGTACTTC.

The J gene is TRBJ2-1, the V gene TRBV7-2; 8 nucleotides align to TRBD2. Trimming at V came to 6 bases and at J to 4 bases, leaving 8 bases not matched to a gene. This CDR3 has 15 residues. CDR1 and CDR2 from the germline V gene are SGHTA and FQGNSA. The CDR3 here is CASSKPGLGYNEQFF. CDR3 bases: TGTGCCAGCAGTAAACCGGGACTAGGATACAATGAGCAGTTCTTC.

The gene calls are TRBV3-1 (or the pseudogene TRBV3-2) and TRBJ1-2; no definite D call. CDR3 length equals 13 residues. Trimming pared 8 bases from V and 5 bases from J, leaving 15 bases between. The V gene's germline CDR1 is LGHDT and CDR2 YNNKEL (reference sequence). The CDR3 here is CASRMGGLYGYTF. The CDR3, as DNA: TGTGCCAGCCGCATGGGAGGGTTGTATGGCTACACCTTC.

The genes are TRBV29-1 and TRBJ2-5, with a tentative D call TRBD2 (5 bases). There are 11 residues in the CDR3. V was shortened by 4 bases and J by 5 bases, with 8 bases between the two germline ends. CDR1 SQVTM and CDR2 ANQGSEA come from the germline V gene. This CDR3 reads CSVVRRETQYF. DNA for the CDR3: TGCAGCGTTGTCCGGAGGGAGACCCAGTACTTC. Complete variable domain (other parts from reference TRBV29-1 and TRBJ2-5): SAVISQKPSRDICQRGTSLTIQCQVDSQVTMMFWYRQQPGQSLTLIATANQGSEATYESGFVIDKFPISRPNLTFSTLTVSNMSPEDSSIYLCSVVRRETQYFGPGTRLLVL.

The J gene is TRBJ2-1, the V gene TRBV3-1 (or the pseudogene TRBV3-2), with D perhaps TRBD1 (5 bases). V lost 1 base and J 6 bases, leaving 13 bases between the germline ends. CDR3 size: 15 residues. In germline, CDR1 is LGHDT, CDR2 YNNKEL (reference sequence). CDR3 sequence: CASSQGGRRGNEQFF. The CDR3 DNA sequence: TGTGCCAGCAGCCAAGGGGGCCGGCGCGGCAATGAGCAGTTCTTC.

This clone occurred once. This CDR3 is CASSLTSGTGGTLYGYTF. CDR3 DNA sequence: TGTGCCAGCAGCTTAACCTCCGGGACAGGGGGCACCCTATATGGCTACACCTTC. The chain combines TRBV7-8 with TRBJ1-2, with 12 bases that match TRBD1. CDR1 is SGHVS, CDR2 FQNEAQ, per germline. Losses at the gene ends were 2 bases for V and 5 bases for J; bases not matched to a gene: 12. The CDR3 contains 18 residues. Combining the CDR3 with reference TRBV7-8 and TRBJ1-2 gives the whole variable domain GAGVSQSPRYKVAKRGQDVALRCDPISGHVSLFWYQQALGQGPEFLTYFQNEAQLDKSGLPSDRFFAERPEGSVSTLKIQRTQQEDSAVYLCASSLTSGTGGTLYGYTFGSGTRLTVV.

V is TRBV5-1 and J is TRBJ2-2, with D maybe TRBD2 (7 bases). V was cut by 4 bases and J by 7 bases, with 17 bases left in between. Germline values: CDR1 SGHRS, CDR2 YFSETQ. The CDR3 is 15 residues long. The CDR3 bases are TGCGCCAGCAGCGTATTTGGGGGGGCGAACGGGGAGCTGTTTTTT. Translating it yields CASSVFGGANGELFF. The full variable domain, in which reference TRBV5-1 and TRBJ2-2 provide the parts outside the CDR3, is KAGVTQTPRYLIKTRGQQVTLSCSPISGHRSVSWYQQTPGQGLQFLFEYFSETQRNKGNFPGRFSGRQFSNSRSEMNVSTLELGDSALYLCASSVFGGANGELFFGEGSRLTVL.

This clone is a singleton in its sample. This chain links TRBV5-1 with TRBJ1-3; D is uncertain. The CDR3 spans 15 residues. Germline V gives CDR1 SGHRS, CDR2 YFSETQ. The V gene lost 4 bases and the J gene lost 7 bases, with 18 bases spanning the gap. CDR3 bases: TGCGCCAGCAGCCCGGGAAATACCTGGACCAACACCATATATTTT. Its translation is CASSPGNTWTNTIYF.

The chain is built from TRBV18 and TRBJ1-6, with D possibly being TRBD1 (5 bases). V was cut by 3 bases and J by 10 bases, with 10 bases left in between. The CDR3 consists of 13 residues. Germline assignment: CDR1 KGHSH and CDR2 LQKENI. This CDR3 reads CASSPVRDSPLHF. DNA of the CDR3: TGTGCCAGCTCACCGGTGAGGGACTCACCCCTCCACTTT.

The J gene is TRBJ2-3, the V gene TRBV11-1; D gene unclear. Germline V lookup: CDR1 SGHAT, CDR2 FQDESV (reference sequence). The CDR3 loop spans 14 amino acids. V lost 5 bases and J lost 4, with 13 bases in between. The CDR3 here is CASSTNLGADTQYF. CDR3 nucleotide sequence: TGTGCCAGCAGCACAAACTTAGGTGCAGATACGCAGTATTTT.

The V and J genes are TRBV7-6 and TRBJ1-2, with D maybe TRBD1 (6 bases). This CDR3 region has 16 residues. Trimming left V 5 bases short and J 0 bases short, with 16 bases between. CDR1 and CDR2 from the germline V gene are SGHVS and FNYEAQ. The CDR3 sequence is CASSPGGGRANYGYTF. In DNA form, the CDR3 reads TGTGCCAGCAGCCCTGGAGGGGGGAGAGCTAACTATGGCTACACCTTC.

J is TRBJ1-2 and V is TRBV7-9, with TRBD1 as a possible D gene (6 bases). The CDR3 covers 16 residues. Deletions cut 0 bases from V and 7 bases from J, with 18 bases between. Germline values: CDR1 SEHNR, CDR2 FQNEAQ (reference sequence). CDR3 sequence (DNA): TGTGCCAGCAGCTTAGCGCTCACTTCAGGGGCGGGTGGCTACACCTTC. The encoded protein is CASSLALTSGAGGYTF.

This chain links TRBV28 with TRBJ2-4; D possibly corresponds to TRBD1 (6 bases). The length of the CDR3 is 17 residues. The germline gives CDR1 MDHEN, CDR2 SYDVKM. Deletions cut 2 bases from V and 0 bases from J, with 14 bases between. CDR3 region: CASSLHDRRLAKNIQYF. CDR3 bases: TGTGCCAGCAGTTTACACGACAGGAGACTAGCCAAAAACATTCAGTACTTC.

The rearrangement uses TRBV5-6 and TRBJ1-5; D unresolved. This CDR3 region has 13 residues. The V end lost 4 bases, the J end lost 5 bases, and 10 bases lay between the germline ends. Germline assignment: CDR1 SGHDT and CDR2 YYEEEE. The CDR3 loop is CASSTMRDQPQHF. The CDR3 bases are TGTGCCAGCAGCACAATGAGGGATCAGCCCCAGCATTTT. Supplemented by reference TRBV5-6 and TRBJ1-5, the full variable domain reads DAGVTQSPTHLIKTRGQQVTLRCSPKSGHDTVSWYQQALGQGPQFIFQYYEEEERQRGNFPDRFSGHQFPNYSSELNVNALLLGDSALYLCASSTMRDQPQHFGDGTRLSIL.

The CDR3 region has the DNA TGTGCCTGGAGTGCGCCGGGCCGCGACCATCAGCCCCAGCATTTT. This sequence encodes CAWSAPGRDHQPQHF. This chain links TRBV30 with TRBJ1-5; no definite D call. The CDR3 consists of 15 residues. V was trimmed by 1 base and J by 5 bases, leaving 15 bases between them. Germline loops: CDR1 GTSNPN, CDR2 SVGIG (reference sequence).